This TCR beta chain was recorded in a study of T cell responses to AZD1222 COVID-19 vaccine (dated by TCRdb to the early 2020s). General notes on the study: A total of 233 trial participants underwent TCR sequencing, of whom 207 received two doses of AZD1222 and some 25 received two doses of the MenACWY control vaccine. Trial participants were enrolled by age into subgroups of 18-55, 56-69 and 70-plus years, and around 150, 28 and 57 TCR-sequenced participants, respectively, were included in these subgroups. The investigation overall reported the following: Most participants were white British and females outnumbered males, and the authors suggested that clonal diversity may have been underestimated. Epitopes outside the regions mutated in the B.1.351 and B.1.1.7 variants were reportedly recognized by nearly half of the unique spike-specific TCRs. Spike-specific TCR breadth and depth rose significantly after two AZD1222 doses compared with day 0 and with MenACWY recipients. In the small 56-69-year group, the increase in depth fell short of significance, most likely because of low power. Vaccine-associated CD4 TCRs spanned the whole spike protein, with dominant responses in regions 160-218 and 743-854. No day 14 peak-response samples were available, so repertoires were characterized only after the peak T cell response. Only six AZD1222 recipients were SARS-CoV-2 seropositive at baseline, limiting conclusions about previously exposed vaccinees.

The time point label corresponds to: about 28 days (+/-7) after the second vaccine dose. The sample's treatment or condition label, decoded: meningococcal conjugate vaccine given as trial control. Samples from vaccinated people were obtained from the UK trials COV001 and COV002, which included a single-blind randomized controlled phase 2/3 trial of AZD1222 (ChAdOx1 nCoV-19) in healthy adults. For TCRbeta chain sequencing, PBMC samples from trial participants were taken at day 0 and at day 28 after the second dose. Details on this clone: Its antigen target is currently unknown. The sample holds no much larger clone one base away, and base qualities are not on file.

The CDR3 regions of human TCRbeta chains were analyzed by immunosequencing. The authors' pipeline ran thus. Repertoire TCRs were matched against a reference library of SARS-CoV-2-specific TCRs generated with the MIRA antigen-specificity platform. Breadth was defined as the fraction of unique TCRs that were SARS-CoV-2-associated. Depth was defined as the fraction of total T cells that were SARS-CoV-2-associated. Each spike-specific TCR was assigned to its reactive spike region and to a CD4 or CD8 class using the MIRA data. Log10-transformed breadth and depth values were compared by one-way ANOVA with Sidak's multiple comparisons tests. TCRdb limited this immuneACCESS table to in-frame rearrangements with V and J called. A share of clones is missing; checked studies link under half to unresolved V genes, and the rest is unexplained. The DNA gave D and trimming, while V, J and clone size come from that table. The sample table lists 200,000 to 250,000 clones, approximately 94% of them with a count of one. About 1.5% of the sample is taken by the ten largest.

The specimen comprised peripheral blood, sampled 28 days after the second dose of the MenACWY control vaccine. The TCR sequence derives from an adult who received the MenACWY meningococcal vaccine as a control.

CDR3 protein: CASSFVGGYGYTF. The DNA sequence is given as TGTGCCAGCAGCTTTGTCGGGGGATATGGCTACACCTTC. The chain joins TRBV7-2 to TRBJ1-2; a tentative D match to TRBD1 spans 5 bases. The CDR1 and CDR2 encoded by the germline V gene are SGHTA and FQGNSA. The CDR3 starts with the cysteine, ends with the phenylalanine, and has 13 residues. The read is trimmed to its CDR3 DNA, 39 bases read in frame from base 1. V sheds 3 bases and J sheds 5 bases, leaving 10 bases between their ends.